The text below deals with one T cell receptor (beta chain). Antigen unknown. This specimen comes from a study of Tregs in tolerant kidney transplant recipients. General study findings and limits: Findings come from small patient numbers and require larger validation.

Here immunoSEQ multiplex PCR was the method, and the copy in TCRdb shows in-frame clones only, minus some. The sample has more than 25,000 clones, 82% seen once. This CDR3 comprises 13 residues. Germline values: CDR1 SGHRS, CDR2 YFSETQ. V was cut by 4 bases and J by 7 bases, with 14 bases left in between. The source is a human donor in good health. The V and J genes are TRBV5-1 and TRBJ2-5, with D possibly TRBD1 on 5 matching bases. The sample comprised Tregs from blood cultured with allogeneic cells. CDR3 DNA: TGCGCCAGCAGCCTGGCAACCGACAGGACCCAGTACTTC. Protein: CASSLATDRTQYF.